What follows describes a single T cell receptor (beta chain). The antigen remains unidentified. This sample is drawn from a study of response to subunit inactivated influenza vaccine. Points from the study as a whole: Each seasonal flu vaccination may recruit only limited new T cells, authors suggested.

TCRdb used MiXCR to reprocess the RT-PCR reads, holding one entry per CDR3 protein. Of roughly 700,000 distinct CDR3 sequences in the sample, roughly 14% were seen once. The CDR3 contains 14 residues. Germline trimming cut 7 bases from V and 6 bases from J; bases unmatched to any gene: 10. Germline values: CDR1 GTSNPN, CDR2 SVGIG (reference sequence). This TCR was sampled from a man aged 50 to 60 who received an inactivated influenza vaccine. The material sequenced was PBMCs from blood, taken 11 to 12 days after vaccination. The V call is TRBV30, the J call TRBJ2-3, with 10 bases fitting TRBD1. DNA of the CDR3: TGTGCCTTTTGGGACAGGGGTTTGCGGGATACGCAGTATTTT. Its translation is CAFWDRGLRDTQYF.